The next 29 T cell receptor beta chains were all read from a single sample in a study of blood T cell repertoires in COVID-19 (TCRdb year 2020). Preparation of the library involved the immunoSEQ multiplex PCR assay. The source is immuneACCESS, and TCRdb retained only in-frame sequences with V and J called. Part of the clones is not carried over; for the studies checked, unresolved V genes explain less than half of this, and the remainder is unexplained. This sample lists 100,000 to 110,000 clones; roughly 79% were detected once. The top ten constitute 9% to 14% of the sample. The sample taken for sequencing was peripheral blood. The receptors here all came from a woman aged 70 to 79 with acute or convalescent COVID-19.

CDR3 sequence reads: CASSESGLSYGYTF. The DNA of the CDR3 is TGTGCCAGCAGTGAATCGGGACTGTCGTATGGCTACACCTTC. The chain joins TRBV6-1 to TRBJ1-2; weak D call: TRBD1 (5 bases). This CDR3 comprises 14 residues. The V end was cut by 2 bases, the J end by 5 bases, with 12 bases between. CDR1 and CDR2 (germline): MNHNS, SASEGT.

The rearrangement links TRBV6-1 to TRBJ1-2, with D possibly being TRBD1 (5 bases). Germline values: CDR1 MNHNS, CDR2 SASEGT. Trimming took 2 bases from V and 3 from J, leaving 10 bases between them. The CDR3 spans 14 residues. CDR3 in amino acids: CASSETDSYYGYTF. CDR3 in DNA: TGTGCCAGCAGTGAAACAGACAGCTACTATGGCTACACCTTC.

This clone has a single count. The J gene is TRBJ2-5, the V gene TRBV4-2; tentative D call: TRBD2 (5 bases). The CDR3 is 14 amino acids. Germline V lookup: CDR1 LGHNA, CDR2 YNFKEQ. Trimming took 2 bases from V and 5 from J, leaving 12 bases between them. The CDR3 is CASSQQLGPETQYF. The CDR3 region has the DNA TGTGCCAGCAGCCAACAACTAGGCCCTGAGACCCAGTACTTC.

The chain uses TRBV19 and TRBJ2-6, with 9 positions matching TRBD1. The CDR3 totals 19 residues. J was trimmed by 1 base and V by 5 bases; bases with no gene match: 12. In germline, CDR1 is LNHDA, CDR2 SQIVND (reference sequence). In DNA form, the CDR3 reads TGTGCCAGTAGTCCACCTCGGGGACAGGGTGCATCTGGGGCCAACGTCCTGACTTTC. Translating it yields CASSPPRGQGASGANVLTF.

The chain recombines TRBV19 with TRBJ2-7; 7 bases match TRBD2. CDR1 is LNHDA, CDR2 SQIVND, per germline (reference sequence). After removal of 0 bases from V and 2 bases from J, the junction contained 7 bases not matched to a gene. CDR3 length: 16 amino acids. The DNA for the CDR3 is TGTGCCAGTAGTATAGACCCCCAAGCGGGGACCTACGAGCAGTACTTC. It is translated as CASSIDPQAGTYEQYF.

V gene TRBV27 combines with J gene TRBJ1-6; possible D gene TRBD1, 6 bases. Trimming shortened V by 5 bases and J by 5 bases, and 13 bases separated the two germline ends. The length of the CDR3 is 15 residues. In germline, CDR1 is MNHEY, CDR2 SMNVEV (reference sequence). In DNA, the CDR3 is TGTGCCAGCAGTATCGGACAGACTAATAATTCACCCCTCCACTTT. It specifies CASSIGQTNNSPLHF.

This clone is a singleton in its sample. This sequence joins TRBV19 and TRBJ2-6, with D unclear. The CDR3 is 15 amino acids. Trimming stripped 2 bases from V and 0 bases from J, with 5 bases between. Germline CDR1 and CDR2: LNHDA and SQIVND (reference sequence). CDR3 DNA sequence: TGTGCCAGTAGTATATCAGACTCTGGGGCCAACGTCCTGACTTTC. Its translation: CASSISDSGANVLTF.

The V and J genes are TRBV3-1 (or the pseudogene TRBV3-2) and TRBJ1-5; D call uncertain. Germline lookup yields CDR1 LGHDT and CDR2 YNNKEL (reference sequence). The V end lost 2 bases, the J end lost 7 bases, and 9 bases lay between the germline ends. The CDR3 extends over 13 amino acids. CDR3 loop: CASSQSDSQPQHF. The CDR3 DNA follows: TGTGCCAGCAGCCAATCCGACTCCCAGCCCCAGCATTTT.

The V call is TRBV28, the J call TRBJ1-4, with TRBD1 matching 7 bases. Germline V CDR1 and CDR2: MDHEN, SYDVKM. The CDR3 is made up of 15 amino acids. J gave up 11 bases and V 1 base, and 10 bases lay outside the gene matches. CDR3 in DNA: TGTGCCAGCAGTTTATTTGGGGACAGCCGCGAGAAACTGTTTTTT. Translation gives CASSLFGDSREKLFF.

The chain couples TRBV5-1 to TRBJ2-1; 13 bases align to TRBD2. Germline V gene lookup returns CDR1 SGHRS and CDR2 YFSETQ. J gave up 6 bases and V 4 bases, and 10 bases lay outside the gene matches. The CDR3 extends over 17 amino acids. CDR3 protein: CASSALVTSGGVNEQFF. As DNA, the CDR3 is TGCGCCAGCAGCGCGCTCGTCACTAGCGGGGGGGTCAATGAGCAGTTCTTC. The full variable domain, completed using reference TRBV5-1 and TRBJ2-1, is KAGVTQTPRYLIKTRGQQVTLSCSPISGHRSVSWYQQTPGQGLQFLFEYFSETQRNKGNFPGRFSGRQFSNSRSEMNVSTLELGDSALYLCASSALVTSGGVNEQFFGPGTRLTVL.

The chain joins TRBV19 to TRBJ2-2; a possible D gene is TRBD2 (6 bases). V gave up 6 bases and J gave up 2 bases, with 10 bases separating them. Germline-derived CDR1 and CDR2 are LNHDA and SQIVND (reference sequence). This CDR3 has 14 residues. The CDR3: CASSRGSNTGELFF. The DNA of the CDR3 is TGTGCCAGTAGCCGGGGGAGCAACACCGGGGAGCTGTTTTTT. Supplemented by reference TRBV19 and TRBJ2-2, the full variable domain reads DGGITQSPKYLFRKEGQNVTLSCEQNLNHDAMYWYRQDPGQGLRLIYYSQIVNDFQKGDIAEGYSVSREKKESFPLTVTSAQKNPTAFYLCASSRGSNTGELFFGEGSRLTVL.

The J gene is TRBJ1-1, the V gene TRBV27, with 8 nucleotides matching TRBD1. The junction had 13 bases not matched to a gene; V was cut back by 3 bases and J by 4 bases. The germline gives CDR1 MNHEY, CDR2 SMNVEV (reference sequence). The CDR3 loop spans 17 amino acids. The CDR3 DNA follows: TGTGCCAGCAGTTTCCGCCGGGACAGGTCCTCGCGCACTGAAGCTTTCTTT. Translated: CASSFRRDRSSRTEAFF.

The rearrangement uses TRBV6-4 and TRBJ2-3, with TRBD1 matching 7 bases. The germline gives CDR1 MRHNA, CDR2 SNTAGT. J was trimmed by 5 bases and V by 4 bases; bases with no gene match: 9. The length of the CDR3 is 15 residues. The DNA of the CDR3 is TGTGCCAGCAGTGTCGGGACAGACACGATAGATACGCAGTATTTT. Its translation is CASSVGTDTIDTQYF.

Only one count was recorded for this clone. The V call is TRBV6-5, the J call TRBJ1-2, with 9 bases lining up with TRBD1. The CDR3 covers 14 residues. The V gene's germline CDR1 is MNHEY and CDR2 SVGAGI. V was pared by 4 bases and J by 2 bases, with 2 bases of the junction left unmatched. The CDR3 region is CASSWDRVNYGYTF. The CDR3 DNA reads as TGTGCCAGCAGTTGGGACAGGGTGAACTATGGCTACACCTTC.

This chain uses TRBV24-1 with TRBJ2-1; TRBD2 matches at 10 bases. Germline CDR1 and CDR2: KGHDR and SFDVKD. This CDR3 is built from 16 residues. Losses at the gene ends were 4 bases for V and 4 bases for J; bases not matched to a gene: 6. The CDR3 coding sequence is TGTGCCACCAGTGACCAAACTAGCGGGGAGTACAATGAGCAGTTCTTC. Its protein is CATSDQTSGEYNEQFF.

In its sample, this clone was seen once. The chain employs TRBV11-2 and TRBJ1-6, with TRBD1 matching over 8 bases. CDR3 size: 13 residues. CDR1 SGHAT and CDR2 FQNNGV come from the germline V gene. V lost 7 bases and J lost 14; bases outside the gene matches: 10. The CDR3 nucleotides are TGTGCCAGCAACACAGGGGGTGGATTGACCCTCCACTTT. It translates to CASNTGGGLTLHF.

This clone was counted once. V is TRBV6-5 and J is TRBJ2-1, with D perhaps matching TRBD2 (6 bases). There are 16 residues in the CDR3. Germline CDR1 MNHEY, CDR2 SVGAGI. Between the trimmed V and J ends, which lost 2 bases and 0 bases, there was a span of 11 bases. As DNA, the CDR3 is TGTGCCAGCAGTTACGCGGGACGTAGCTCCTACAATGAGCAGTTCTTC. The encoded protein is CASSYAGRSSYNEQFF.

This clone was counted a few times. The V and J genes are TRBV19 and TRBJ1-1, with 7 bases fitting TRBD1. This CDR3 is 12 amino acids long. Germline V gene sequence: CDR1 LNHDA, CDR2 SQIVND (reference sequence). The V gene end was trimmed by 7 bases and the J gene end by 8 bases; junction bases not matched to a gene: 7. The CDR3 sequence is CASNLRTGEAFF. CDR3 nucleotides: TGTGCCAGTAACCTTCGGACAGGAGAAGCTTTCTTT.

This clone was observed a handful of times. This chain joins TRBV6-2 or TRBV6-3 and TRBJ2-7, with 7 bases aligning to TRBD1. V was clipped by 5 bases and J by 3 bases; unmatched bases: 7. Germline values: CDR1 MNHEY, CDR2 SVGEGT. The CDR3 covers 14 residues. CDR3 DNA: TGTGCCAGCAGTCCACGACAGGGATTCTACGAGCAGTACGTC. Translated, it gives CASSPRQGFYEQYV.

V is TRBV19 and J is TRBJ1-6, with D unclear. CDR3 size: 16 residues. The germline V and J ends were trimmed by 3 bases and 6 bases, with 15 bases remaining between them. CDR1 is LNHDA and CDR2 is SQIVND in the germline V gene (reference sequence). CDR3 nucleotides: TGTGCCAGTAGTATGGGCGCATCGGCACCTAATTCACCCCTCCACTTT. It is translated as CASSMGASAPNSPLHF.

This rearrangement joins TRBV12-3 or TRBV12-4 to TRBJ2-3, with D unclear. The CDR3 sequence is 12 residues long. The V end lost 5 bases, the J end lost 9 bases, and 12 bases lay between the germline ends. The CDR3 nucleotides read TGTGCCAGCAGTCCTTCCGTCGGGACGCAGTATTTT. Protein: CASSPSVGTQYF.

The J gene is TRBJ2-7, the V gene TRBV7-6; 9 positions agree with TRBD1. This CDR3 is built from 15 residues. After removal of 0 bases from V and 6 bases from J, the junction contained 6 bases not matched to a gene. Germline lookup yields CDR1 SGHVS and CDR2 FNYEAQ. The CDR3 here is CASSLAGTGIGEQYF. The CDR3 coding sequence is TGTGCCAGCAGCTTAGCCGGGACAGGGATCGGCGAGCAGTACTTC. The variable domain in full, completed from reference TRBV7-6 and TRBJ2-7, reads GAGVSQSPRYKVTKRGQDVALRCDPISGHVSLYWYRQALGQGPEFLTYFNYEAQQDKSGLPNDRFSAERPEGSISTLTIQRTEQRDSAMYRCASSLAGTGIGEQYFGPGTRLTVT.

This clone was recorded once. The chain recombines TRBV19 with TRBJ1-3; TRBD1 might be the D (6 bases). CDR1 and CDR2 from the germline V gene are LNHDA and SQIVND (reference sequence). There are 12 residues in the CDR3. V was pared by 6 bases and J by 7 bases, with 10 bases between. The CDR3 sequence is CASSTRGNTIYF. The CDR3, as DNA: TGTGCCAGTAGCACCAGGGGTAACACCATATATTTT.

V gene TRBV7-2 combines with J gene TRBJ2-1, with a possible D match to TRBD2 (5 bases). Germline CDR1 is SGHTA and CDR2 is FQGNSA. The CDR3 covers 14 residues. Trimming removed 5 bases from V and 2 bases from J, with 10 bases in between. The chain's CDR3 is CASSLTGTYNEQFF. CDR3 in DNA: TGTGCCAGCAGCCTCACCGGGACCTACAATGAGCAGTTCTTC.

This sequence joins TRBV2 and TRBJ1-5; 10 bases align to TRBD1. This CDR3 has 17 amino acids. V gave up 5 bases and J gave up 2 bases; unmatched junction bases: 9. Per germline, CDR1 SNHLY and CDR2 FYNNEI. Written as DNA, the CDR3 is TGTGCCAGCAGTCCGACAGGGGGCGCGGTGGGCAATCAGCCCCAGCATTTT. This codes for CASSPTGGAVGNQPQHF.

The V call is TRBV5-1, the J call TRBJ2-3; D is uncertain. Trimming cost V 0 bases and J 0 bases, with 8 bases left between them. The CDR3 contains 15 residues. CDR1 is SGHRS and CDR2 is YFSETQ in the germline V gene. Here the CDR3 reads CASSLEYRSTDTQYF. The CDR3 nucleotides are TGCGCCAGCAGCTTGGAGTACAGAAGCACAGATACGCAGTATTTT.

This clone was seen once. J is TRBJ1-1 and V is TRBV25-1; D remains ambiguous. V shed 4 bases and J shed 0 bases, with 9 bases lying between them. Germline CDR1 reads MGHDK; CDR2 reads SYGVNS. The CDR3 loop spans 14 amino acids. DNA of the CDR3: TGTGCCAGCAGTGTTAACAGTTTGAACACTGAAGCTTTCTTT. It yields the protein CASSVNSLNTEAFF.

The CDR3 loop reads CASSLDRRGSNEKLFF. In nucleotides, the CDR3 is TGTGCCAGCAGCTTGGACCGGCGGGGATCCAATGAAAAACTGTTTTTT. The chain joins TRBV5-8 to TRBJ1-4, with no clear D. Trimming cost V 0 bases and J 5 bases, with 14 bases left between them. Germline assignment: CDR1 SGHTS and CDR2 YDEGEE. The length of the CDR3 is 16 residues.

The chain combines TRBV6-5 with TRBJ1-5; perhaps TRBD1 as D (6 bases). The CDR3 runs to 14 residues. Germline V gives CDR1 MNHEY, CDR2 SVGAGI. Trimming pared 10 bases from V and 3 bases from J, leaving 16 bases between. The CDR3 here is CATDIQGTNQPQHF. DNA for the CDR3: TGTGCCACCGATATACAGGGTACCAATCAGCCCCAGCATTTT.